A selection of T cell receptor beta chains follows, all from one sample in a study of blood T cell repertoires in COVID-19. TCRdb's copy holds only in-frame clones and misses some; the assay was immunoSEQ multiplex PCR. In the table there are tens of thousands of clones, more than 65% of which are singletons. The sample was peripheral blood. The source of these receptors is an elderly man with active or convalescent COVID-19. The CDR3 runs from the conserved cysteine through the conserved F or W. D genes are given only for firm matches. Where a row states a size, it is once, few, many or the class of an expanded clone; other rows omit it.

V,size,D,J,DNA,CDR3
TRBV12-3/TRBV12-4,NA,NA,TRBJ2-7,TGTGCCAGCACCGCACAGGGCTACGAGCAGTACTTC,CASTAQGYEQYF
TRBV19,NA,TRBD2,TRBJ2-5,TGTGCCAGTAGTATAGGAGGTAGCGGGGGACAAGAGACCCAGTACTTC,CASSIGGSGGQETQYF
TRBV19,NA,NA,TRBJ1-4,TGTGCCAGTAGCCAGCAGACAGGAACTAATGAAAAACTGTTTTTT,CASSQQTGTNEKLFF
TRBV19,NA,TRBD1,TRBJ1-2,TGTGCCAGTAGGGACAGGGGAAACTATGGCTACACCTTC,CASRDRGNYGYTF
TRBV27,NA,NA,TRBJ1-2,TGTGCCAGCAGTATTACAGGGAGTAACTATGGCTACACCTTC,CASSITGSNYGYTF
TRBV19,NA,NA,TRBJ2-1,TGTGCCAGTAAGGGCGGGGTGTTAAGCTCCTACAATGAGCAGTTCTTC,CASKGGVLSSYNEQFF
TRBV27,few,NA,TRBJ1-2,TGTGCCAGCAGACAAACCGGGAGGGGTGGCTACACCTTC,CASRQTGRGGYTF
TRBV28,NA,NA,TRBJ1-2,TGTGCCAGCAGTCTATCAGGGTATGGCTACACCTTC,CASSLSGYGYTF
TRBV5-4,once,NA,TRBJ1-2,TGTGCCAGCAGCTCTCTCGGGGGTCTGCTCGGGGGCTACACCTTC,CASSSLGGLLGGYTF
TRBV6-6,NA,NA,TRBJ1-2,TGTGCCAGCAATAGAAAACTTCCGGGACACCTATATGGCTACACCTTC,CASNRKLPGHLYGYTF
TRBV10-2,NA,TRBD1,TRBJ2-7,TGCGCCAGCCGGGACAGGGCTACCTACGAGCAGTACTTC,CASRDRATYEQYF
TRBV6-5,NA,TRBD1,TRBJ1-4,TGTGCCAGCAGTTTAGGGACAGCGCGGGGAAAACTGTTTTTT,CASSLGTARGKLFF
TRBV27,NA,NA,TRBJ1-5,TGTGCCAGCAGTTTATCGCGGATCCGCAATCAGCCCCAGCATTTT,CASSLSRIRNQPQHF
TRBV30,NA,TRBD1,TRBJ1-5,TGTGCCTGGATGGGGATACAGGGGCAATTGGGCAATCAGCCCCAGCATTTT,CAWMGIQGQLGNQPQHF
TRBV5-1,once,TRBD1,TRBJ1-2,TGCGCCAGCAGCCCAGGACAGGGGGGTCGGAACTATGGCTACACCTTC,CASSPGQGGRNYGYTF
TRBV7-3,NA,NA,TRBJ1-1,TGTGCCAGCAGCTTAACGGCAGGGTGGACTGAAGCTTTCTTT,CASSLTAGWTEAFF
TRBV7-2,once,TRBD1,TRBJ1-6,TGTGCCTCTGCAGGGGGCGATAATTCACCCCTCCACTTT,CASAGGDNSPLHF
TRBV6-1,NA,NA,TRBJ1-2,TGTGCCAGCAGTGAAGGGCCGGGACTTTCCTATGGCTACACCTTC,CASSEGPGLSYGYTF
TRBV11-2,once,TRBD1,TRBJ2-7,TGTGCCAGCAGCTTTCGGACAGGGGGCATTTACGAGCAGTACTTC,CASSFRTGGIYEQYF
TRBV7-8,NA,NA,TRBJ1-2,TGTGCCAGCAGCCCAGGGCAAAACTATGGCTACACCTTC,CASSPGQNYGYTF
TRBV3-1/TRBV3-2,NA,NA,TRBJ2-1,TGTGCCAGCAGCCAAGATCCGCACTCGAGCTCCTACAATGAGCAGTTCTTC,CASSQDPHSSSYNEQFF
TRBV3-1/TRBV3-2,NA,NA,TRBJ2-3,TGTGCCAGCAGCCAAGTTTATGGTAGCCCAGATACGCAGTATTTT,CASSQVYGSPDTQYF
TRBV18,NA,NA,TRBJ1-5,TGTGCCAGCTCACCAGTGGGGCCCAATCAGCCCCAGCATTTT,CASSPVGPNQPQHF
TRBV6-1,many,NA,TRBJ1-5,TGTGCCAGCAGTGAAGGACTTGGGTATCTAGGCAATCAGCCCCAGCATTTT,CASSEGLGYLGNQPQHF
TRBV3-1/TRBV3-2,NA,NA,TRBJ1-2,TGTGCCAGCAGCCAGGGGCGAGGCTACACCTTC,CASSQGRGYTF
TRBV3-1/TRBV3-2,NA,TRBD1,TRBJ2-5,TGTGCCAGCAGCCACAGGGGGCTAGCACCCAACCAAGAGACCCAGTACTTC,CASSHRGLAPNQETQYF
TRBV5-1,few,TRBD1,TRBJ1-3,TGCGCCAGCAGCTCCCGGACAGGACCTGGAAACACCATATATTTT,CASSSRTGPGNTIYF
TRBV5-1,NA,TRBD2,TRBJ2-3,TGCGCCAGCAGCTTGGGGACTAGGTCCGAGGCGGATACGCAGTATTTT,CASSLGTRSEADTQYF
TRBV6-5,NA,NA,TRBJ1-6,TGTGCCAGCAGTTACTATGACGGACTAGGAGATTCACCCCTCCACTTT,CASSYYDGLGDSPLHF
TRBV7-2,NA,TRBD2,TRBJ2-5,TGTGCCAGCAGCTTAGGAGTTAGCGGGGGACAAGAGACCCAGTACTTC,CASSLGVSGGQETQYF
TRBV19,NA,NA,TRBJ1-5,TGTGCCAGTAGTCTGACAGGCCAAAATCAGCCCCAGCATTTT,CASSLTGQNQPQHF
TRBV15,NA,TRBD1,TRBJ2-5,TGTGCCACCAGCAGGGTGGACAGGGTCGAGACCCAGTACTTC,CATSRVDRVETQYF
TRBV27,few,NA,TRBJ1-5,TGTGCCAGCAGTTTGATGAGGAGTGGCAATCAGCCCCAGCATTTT,CASSLMRSGNQPQHF
TRBV5-1,few,NA,TRBJ2-3,TGCGCCAGCAGCTTGGATGGGCGGGGGCGAGATACGCAGTATTTT,CASSLDGRGRDTQYF
TRBV6-5,few,NA,TRBJ2-7,TGTGCCAGCAGTTACTCTGGGGCCCACGAGCAGTACTTC,CASSYSGAHEQYF
TRBV5-8,NA,NA,TRBJ1-5,TGTGCCAGCAGCTTGGGAGGTCAGAGCAATCAGCCCCAGCATTTT,CASSLGGQSNQPQHF
TRBV30,NA,NA,TRBJ2-5,TGTGCCTGGAGTGCAGGGATTCTCCAAGAGACCCAGTACTTC,CAWSAGILQETQYF